One T cell receptor beta chain is described in this entry. This receptor's antigen is unknown. Qualities for individual bases were not recorded, and no much larger clone is one base off. Enrolling through a virtual design, the prospective study's participants ranged in age from roughly 18 to 95 years and lived across roughly 24 United States geographic areas. In the prospective study, participants were assigned to cohorts based on the clinical history participants reported in a screening survey and a study questionnaire. Recovered participants in ImmuneRACE Cohort 3 were defined by two consecutive negative NP/OP PCR tests, clearance by a healthcare professional, or resolution of symptoms. Each participant in the prospective study had whole blood, serum and a nasopharyngeal or oropharyngeal swab collected by mobile phlebotomists. Additional blood draws and questionnaires over an approximately two-month period could optionally be provided by prospective study participants. Before DNA extraction, blood samples from the prospective study were shipped at room temperature or frozen.

These data come from a study of blood T cell repertoires in COVID-19 (dated by TCRdb to about 2020). Notes on the research overall: Samples covering the acute and convalescent phases of COVID-19 were provided by collaborators in the United States, Italy and Spain. The prospective study material was composed of cDNA or gDNA derived from T cells, B-cell-depleted T cells, or PBMCs. Deeply sampled blood TCRbeta repertoires from subjects exposed to, actively infected with, or recovered from COVID-19 were included in the dataset. The repertoires were released in a freely available public database meant as a resource for research on the immune response to SARS-CoV-2. The samples were drawn from two sources: the first 160 participants of the ongoing ImmuneRACE study, and 1,000 to 1,500 subjects contributed by 6 global collaborators. The sample metadata nearly always contained a de-identified subject ID, COVID-19 status, age in years and sex. Where available, HLA class I and class II types were taken from metadata supplied by the sample provider and were not determined by assay-based typing. Paper-wide results and their limitations: Clinical and demographic metadata were provided uncurated, with the amount varying by source and participant.

The immunoSEQ Assay, a bias-controlled multiplex PCR, was used to amplify TCRbeta CDR3 regions from genomic DNA. In the original analysis: Within the assay, amplification of reference gene primers was used to estimate how many nucleated cells each sample contained. To quantify the absolute abundance of each unique TCRbeta CDR3 rearrangement, sequence reads were collapsed and filtered. For each sample, productive Simpson clonality was calculated by taking the square root of Simpson's diversity index across productive rearrangements. TCRdb limited this immuneACCESS table to in-frame rearrangements with V and J called. A share of clones is missing; checked studies link under half to unresolved V genes, and the rest is unexplained. That table gives V, J and clone size, and the DNA gave D and trimming. For this sample the table gives about 180,000 clones, of which more than 85% were detected only once. The ten most abundant clones make up about 6.5% of the sample.

Trimming leaves V shorter by 2 bases and J shorter by 6 bases, with the junction holding 3 bases beyond the gene matches. Counted from cysteine to phenylalanine, this CDR3 has 15 amino acids. Only the CDR3 region is kept as DNA, spanning 45 bases read in frame from base 1. The germline V gene yields SGHDT for CDR1 and YYEEEE for CDR2. Sequencing was done on a sample of PBMCs or T cells enriched from blood (not recorded which). This TCR was sampled from a woman aged 45-65 years who had recovered from COVID-19. The rearrangement combines TRBV5-6 with TRBJ2-3, with 13 bases in between that match TRBD2. The bases are TGTGCCAGCAGCTTCGGACTAGCGGGAGCGGATACGCAGTATTTT. This is translated as CASSFGLAGADTQYF.